These 21 T cell receptor beta chains were all obtained from the same sample, sequenced in a study of blood T cell repertoires in COVID-19 (dated by TCRdb to 2020 to 2021). Libraries were constructed by the immunoSEQ multiplex PCR assay. The clones in this table, taken by TCRdb from immuneACCESS, are in-frame only. Not every clone is retained; where verified, under half of the shortfall comes from an unresolved V gene, and the cause of the rest is unknown. Counted in this sample were about 200,000 clones; 90% of them appeared once. Of the sample, over 1% falls within the top ten clones. Sequenced: PBMCs or T cells enriched from blood (not recorded which). The receptors derive from a man aged 25-45 years who had recovered from COVID-19.

The chain uses TRBV7-2 and TRBJ2-7; D not resolved. This CDR3 has 14 residues. Germline CDR1 reads SGHTA; CDR2 reads FQGNSA. V gave up 0 bases and J gave up 0 bases, with 6 bases separating them. In DNA, the CDR3 is TGTGCCAGCAGCTTAGCGGGCAACTCCTACGAGCAGTACTTC. This sequence encodes CASSLAGNSYEQYF.

This clone was recorded a few times. This rearrangement joins TRBV19 to TRBJ1-5; D is ambiguous. The V end lost 6 bases, the J end lost 0 bases, and 15 bases lay between the germline ends. The CDR3 has 16 residues. Germline CDR1 is LNHDA and CDR2 is SQIVND (reference sequence). The DNA of the CDR3 is TGTGCCAGTAGCGAGGTCGGGTCGGTTAGCAATCAGCCCCAGCATTTT. It codes for CASSEVGSVSNQPQHF.

CDR3 loop: CASTPLLGSNQPQHF. CDR3 in DNA: TGTGCCAGTACCCCATTATTGGGCAGCAATCAGCCCCAGCATTTT. This sequence joins TRBV19 and TRBJ1-5; D unclear. There are 15 residues in the CDR3. Germline-derived CDR1 and CDR2 are LNHDA and SQIVND (reference sequence). Trimming removed 7 bases at V and 1 base at J, with 14 bases between.

This clone was counted once. This rearrangement joins TRBV24-1 to TRBJ1-3; D may be TRBD1 (6 bases). The CDR3 runs 16 residues. With 4 bases removed from V and 0 bases from J, the gap between germline ends came to 12 bases. Germline CDR1 and CDR2: KGHDR and SFDVKD. The CDR3 sequence is CATSEPGEGSGNTIYF. The CDR3 DNA sequence: TGTGCCACCAGTGAGCCAGGGGAAGGCTCTGGAAACACCATATATTTT.

The chain is built from TRBV10-2 and TRBJ2-2, with 7 bases fitting TRBD2. In germline, CDR1 is WSHSY, CDR2 SAAADI. The length of the CDR3 is 14 residues. The J segment lost 2 bases and the V segment lost 4 bases, leaving 1 base of the junction unmatched. The CDR3 DNA follows: TGCGCCAGCAGTGGGGGGGGAAACACCGGGGAGCTGTTTTTT. Translated, it gives CASSGGGNTGELFF.

The chain recombines TRBV28 with TRBJ2-7, with 8 positions matching TRBD1. This CDR3 comprises 14 residues. The V gene's germline CDR1 is MDHEN and CDR2 SYDVKM. The J segment lost 1 base and the V segment lost 5 bases, leaving 4 bases of the junction unmatched. In DNA form, the CDR3 reads TGTGCCAGCAGTCGGGACAGGAGATCCTACGAGCAGTACTTC. Protein product: CASSRDRRSYEQYF.

This clone appeared once. The rearrangement uses TRBV11-3 and TRBJ2-2; D is possibly TRBD2 (6 bases). CDR3 length equals 13 residues. V lost 9 bases and J 3 bases, leaving 11 bases between the germline ends. Looked up from germline, CDR1 is SGHNT and CDR2 is YENEEA. DNA of the CDR3: TGTGCCAGTAGTACGGGGGACACCGGGGAGCTGTTTTTT. Protein: CASSTGDTGELFF.

This clone has a single count. The chain has TRBV3-1 (or the pseudogene TRBV3-2) and TRBJ1-2; 9 bases align to TRBD1. Germline V CDR1 and CDR2: LGHDT, YNNKEL (reference sequence). The CDR3 length is 16 residues. J lost 7 bases, V lost 0 bases, and 9 bases had no gene match. The CDR3 reads CASSQDAWTGVSGYTF. The CDR3 region has the DNA TGTGCCAGCAGCCAAGACGCCTGGACAGGGGTGAGTGGCTACACCTTC.

The chain joins TRBV18 to TRBJ1-3; D is unclear. V lost 2 bases, J lost 0 bases, and 5 bases lay in between. The CDR3 is made up of 14 amino acids. The germline CDR1 and CDR2 sequences are KGHSH and LQKENI. The CDR3 DNA reads as TGTGCCAGCTCACCAGTCAACTCTGGAAACACCATATATTTT. It codes for CASSPVNSGNTIYF.

This chain uses TRBV28 with TRBJ2-7; 7 bases map to TRBD1. V trimming: 6 bases; J trimming: 5 bases; junction bases outside the gene matches: 7. The CDR3 has 13 amino acids. Germline assignment: CDR1 MDHEN and CDR2 SYDVKM. This chain's CDR3 is CASRRQGVNEQYF. The CDR3 bases are TGTGCCAGCAGGAGACAGGGAGTGAACGAGCAGTACTTC.

The gene calls are TRBV13 and TRBJ2-7, with D possibly TRBD1 on 6 matching bases. CDR1 is PRHDT, CDR2 FYEKMQ, per germline (reference sequence). V was cut by 5 bases and J by 0 bases, with 11 bases left in between. The CDR3 contains 14 residues. CDR3 loop: CASSDRQDSYEQYF. CDR3 DNA: TGTGCCAGCAGCGACCGACAGGACTCCTACGAGCAGTACTTC.

The rearrangement joins TRBV18 to TRBJ2-7, with D possibly TRBD2 on 6 matching bases. Between the trimmed V and J ends, which lost 5 bases and 6 bases, there was a span of 8 bases. The CDR3 runs to 11 residues. The germline gives CDR1 KGHSH, CDR2 LQKENI. The CDR3 loop reads CASSDSGEQYF. The CDR3 DNA is TGTGCCAGCTCAGATAGCGGCGAGCAGTACTTC.

The chain combines TRBV7-2 with TRBJ1-4; D unclear. The V and J ends lost 5 bases and 5 bases respectively, with 12 bases between them. The CDR3 sequence is 14 residues long. CDR1 SGHTA and CDR2 FQGNSA come from the germline V gene. The CDR3 sequence is CASSPGLTNEKLFF. The CDR3 DNA follows: TGTGCCAGCAGCCCTGGACTGACAAATGAAAAACTGTTTTTT.

The J gene is TRBJ1-1, the V gene TRBV7-9, with 10 bases identical to TRBD1. Losses at the gene ends were 5 bases for V and 3 bases for J; bases not matched to a gene: 9. Per the germline V gene, CDR1 is SEHNR and CDR2 is FQNEAQ (reference sequence). The CDR3 spans 16 residues. Here the CDR3 reads CASSLGTGAMDTEAFF. The DNA for the CDR3 is TGTGCCAGCAGCCTCGGGACAGGGGCGATGGACACTGAAGCTTTCTTT.

This sequence joins TRBV24-1 and TRBJ2-3; D perhaps matches TRBD2 (6 bases). Germline loops: CDR1 KGHDR, CDR2 SFDVKD. The CDR3 contains 14 residues. V gave up 5 bases and J gave up 3 bases, with 11 bases separating them. In DNA form, the CDR3 reads TGTGCCACCAGTGTAGGGCTAGCGACAGATACGCAGTATTTT. Translation gives CATSVGLATDTQYF.

The chain combines TRBV28 with TRBJ2-7; TRBD2 aligns across 9 bases. This CDR3 has 15 residues. Trimming removed 6 bases from V and 4 bases from J; junction bases left unmatched: 10. CDR1 and CDR2 (germline): MDHEN, SYDVKM. CDR3 in amino acids: CASSDSGRESYEQYF. In DNA, the CDR3 is TGTGCCAGCAGCGATAGCGGGAGAGAGTCATACGAGCAGTACTTC.

This chain connects TRBV15 to TRBJ1-1; 10 bases are a match to TRBD1. Germline CDR1 is LNHNV and CDR2 is YYDKDF (reference sequence). V was pared by 0 bases and J by 4 bases, with 8 bases of the junction left unmatched. The CDR3 runs 17 residues. The CDR3 sequence is CATSRDRTGGFITEAFF. The CDR3 nucleotides read TGTGCCACCAGCAGAGACCGGACAGGGGGTTTTATCACTGAAGCTTTCTTT. Supplemented by reference TRBV15 and TRBJ1-1, the full variable domain reads DAMVIQNPRYQVTQFGKPVTLSCSQTLNHNVMYWYQQKSSQAPKLLFHYYDKDFNNEADTPDNFQSRRPNTSFCFLDIRSPGLGDTAMYLCATSRDRTGGFITEAFFGQGTRLTVV.

The chain uses TRBV28 and TRBJ1-2; TRBD1 might be the D (6 bases). Germline V gives CDR1 MDHEN, CDR2 SYDVKM. The CDR3 loop spans 14 amino acids. V was trimmed by 9 bases and J by 5 bases, leaving 19 bases between them. CDR3 nucleotides: TGTGCCAGTTATACCGGACAGCCTTTATATGGCTACACCTTC. Residues: CASYTGQPLYGYTF.

This clone was seen a few times. The V gene is TRBV15, the J gene TRBJ1-3; TRBD1 aligns across 7 bases. V shed 1 base, J shed 2 bases, and the junction held 8 bases outside the gene matches. The CDR3 has 17 amino acids. CDR1 is LNHNV, CDR2 YYDKDF, per germline (reference sequence). Written as DNA, the CDR3 is TGTGCCACCAGCAGAGTTGAGACAGGGATTACTGGAAACACCATATATTTT. Its protein is CATSRVETGITGNTIYF.

This chain joins TRBV9 and TRBJ1-4, with a weak D call TRBD1 (5 bases). Trimming pared 0 bases from V and 13 bases from J, leaving 25 bases between. The CDR3 sequence is 17 residues long. CDR1 is SGDLS and CDR2 is YYNGEE in the germline V gene. CDR3 region: CASSVAPARKGDGRLFF. CDR3 DNA sequence: TGTGCCAGCAGCGTAGCCCCCGCACGGAAAGGGGATGGTCGACTGTTTTTT.

This sequence joins TRBV6-4 and TRBJ2-3; D is undetermined. The CDR3 is 15 residues long. CDR1 and CDR2 (germline): MRHNA, SNTAGT. The ends were cut back, 0 bases at V and 0 bases at J, with 7 bases in the middle. The CDR3, as DNA: TGTGCCAGCAGTGACTCGGCAGGAAGCACAGATACGCAGTATTTT. It yields the protein CASSDSAGSTDTQYF.